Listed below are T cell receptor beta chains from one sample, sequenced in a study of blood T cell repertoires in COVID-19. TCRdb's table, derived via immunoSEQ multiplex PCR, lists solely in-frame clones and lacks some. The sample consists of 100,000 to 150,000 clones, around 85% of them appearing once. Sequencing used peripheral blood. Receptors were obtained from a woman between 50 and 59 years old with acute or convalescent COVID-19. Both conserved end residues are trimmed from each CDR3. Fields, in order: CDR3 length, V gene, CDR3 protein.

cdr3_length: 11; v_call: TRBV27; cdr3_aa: ASSLRMLGAQH
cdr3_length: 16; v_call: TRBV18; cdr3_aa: ASSPLARGLANTGELF
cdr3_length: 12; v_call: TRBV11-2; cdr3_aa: ASSLEAGDSPLH
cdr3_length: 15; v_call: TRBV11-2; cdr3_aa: ASSLVSRTFNGNTIY
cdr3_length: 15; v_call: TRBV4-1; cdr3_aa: ASSQDERDRRTDTQY
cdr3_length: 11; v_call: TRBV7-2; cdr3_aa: ASSFQRPYEQY
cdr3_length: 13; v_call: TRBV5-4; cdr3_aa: ASSPSPESNYGYT
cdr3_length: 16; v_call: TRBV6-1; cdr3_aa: ASSEVKRGGRGTGELF
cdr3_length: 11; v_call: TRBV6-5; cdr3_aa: ASSPRVRGELF
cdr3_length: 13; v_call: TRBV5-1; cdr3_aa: ASSLGSGFQETQY
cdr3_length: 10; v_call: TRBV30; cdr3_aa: AWSVRGDTQY
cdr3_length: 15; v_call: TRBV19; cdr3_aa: ASMLSGQGRGNTEAF
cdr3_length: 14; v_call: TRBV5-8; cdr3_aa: ASSFKGLGVNTEAF
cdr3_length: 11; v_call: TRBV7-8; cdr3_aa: ASSADSLGGYT
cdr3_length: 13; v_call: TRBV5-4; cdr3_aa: ASSLGAGDNQPQH
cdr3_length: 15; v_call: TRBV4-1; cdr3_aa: ASSLRAGTGFQETQY
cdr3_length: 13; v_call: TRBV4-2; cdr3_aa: ASSQDITAQYGYT
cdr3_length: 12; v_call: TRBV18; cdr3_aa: ASSPVPNPYGYT
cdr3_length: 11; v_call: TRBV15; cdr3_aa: ATSSVRNTEAF
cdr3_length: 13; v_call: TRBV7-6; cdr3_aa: ASSSQGANTGELF
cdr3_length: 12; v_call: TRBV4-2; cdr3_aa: ASSQSRDYNEQF
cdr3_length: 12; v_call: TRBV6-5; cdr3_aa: ASSFDRGSDEQF
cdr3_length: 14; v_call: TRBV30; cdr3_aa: AWSRYPTGEYNGYT
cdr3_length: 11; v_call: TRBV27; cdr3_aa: ASSLSAPSPLH
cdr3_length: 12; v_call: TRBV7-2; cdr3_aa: ASQTGATYNEQF
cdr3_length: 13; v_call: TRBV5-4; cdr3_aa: ASSLEGQYLSPLH
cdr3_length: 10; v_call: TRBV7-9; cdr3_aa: ASSPQGDEQF
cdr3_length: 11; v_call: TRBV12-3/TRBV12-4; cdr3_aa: ASRTGQNTEAF
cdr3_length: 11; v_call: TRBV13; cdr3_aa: ASSLRGNTEAF
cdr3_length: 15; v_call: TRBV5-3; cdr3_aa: ARSYREGLHPGTEAF
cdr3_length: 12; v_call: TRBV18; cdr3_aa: ASSLGQGRTEAF
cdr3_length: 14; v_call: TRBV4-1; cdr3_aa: ASSQFPGDSGNTIY
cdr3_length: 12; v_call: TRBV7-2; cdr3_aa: ASSQGTGGYEQY
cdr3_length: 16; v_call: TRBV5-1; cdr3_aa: ASSFKGGVNPSGNTIY
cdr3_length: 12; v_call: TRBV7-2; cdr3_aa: ASSQQGFREKLF
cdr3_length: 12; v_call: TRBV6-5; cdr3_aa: ASRPSQTNEKLF
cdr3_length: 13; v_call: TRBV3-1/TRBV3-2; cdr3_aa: ASSQSGTANTEAF
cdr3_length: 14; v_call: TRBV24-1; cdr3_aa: ATSDRQGAGNQPQH
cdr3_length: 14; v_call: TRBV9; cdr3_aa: ASSVRLAGGTDTQY
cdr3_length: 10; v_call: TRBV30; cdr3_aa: AWRQGNTEAF
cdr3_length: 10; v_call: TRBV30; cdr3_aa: ASAQELYGYT
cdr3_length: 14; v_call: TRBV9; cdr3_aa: ASSEWDSPSNSPLH
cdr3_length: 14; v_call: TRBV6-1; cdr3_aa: ASSEPARVLLYGYT
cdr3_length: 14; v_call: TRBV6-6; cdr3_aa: ASNHQGVGSVNEQF
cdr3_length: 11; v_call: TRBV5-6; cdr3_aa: ASSSTGYEKLF
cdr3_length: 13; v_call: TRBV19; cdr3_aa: ASSLHPAGATEAF
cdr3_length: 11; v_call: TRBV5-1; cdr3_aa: ASSPGQAEKLF
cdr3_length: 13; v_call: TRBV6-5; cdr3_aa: ASNLEQGSHQPQH